Listed here are 30 T cell receptor beta chains from one sample, sequenced in a study of glioma-infiltrating T cells. Using RNA template, CDR3s of TCR alpha and beta were amplified with iRepertoire arm-PCR. Using its own MiXCR run on the multiplex PCR reads, TCRdb lists one record per CDR3 protein. Of about 180,000 distinct CDR3 sequences listed, around 40% are singletons. Sequencing input: glioma tissue, nonneoplastic brain tissue, or PBMCs (not recorded which). The receptors were sampled from a human donor with low-grade glioma or glioblastoma, undergoing nonglioma brain surgery, or in good health (not recorded which).

There are many counts of this clonotype. This chain uses TRBV6-1 with TRBJ1-6; a possible D gene is TRBD1 (6 bases). In germline, CDR1 is MNHNS, CDR2 SASEGT. Trimming pared 4 bases from V and 9 bases from J, leaving 19 bases between. CDR3 size: 16 residues. The CDR3 protein is CASSALGHLEGSPLHF. CDR3 DNA sequence: TGTGCCAGCAGTGCCCTGGGACACCTAGAAGGTTCACCCCTCCACTTT.

The chain recombines TRBV7-8 with TRBJ2-7, with TRBD2 as a possible D gene (6 bases). Deletions cut 1 base from V and 2 bases from J, with 18 bases between. This CDR3 contains 17 residues. Per germline, CDR1 SGHVS and CDR2 FQNEAQ. CDR3 amino acids: CASSLGSRGETTYEQYF. CDR3 DNA sequence: TGTGCCAGCAGCTTAGGGAGTCGCGGGGAAACAACCTACGAGCAGTACTTC.

This clonotype appeared many times. The J gene is TRBJ2-1, the V gene TRBV12-5; TRBD2 aligns across 12 bases. In germline, CDR1 is LGHNT, CDR2 FRNRAP. J gave up 9 bases and V 4 bases, and 7 bases lay outside the gene matches. This CDR3 is built from 15 residues. The CDR3 nucleotides are TGTGCTAGTGGTTCCCGACTAGCGGGAGATGGTGAGCAGTTCTTC. It codes for CASGSRLAGDGEQFF.

The V and J genes are TRBV29-1 and TRBJ1-1; the D gene is possibly TRBD1 (5 bases). This CDR3 is built from 13 residues. Trimming shortened V by 6 bases and J by 3 bases, and 14 bases separated the two germline ends. In germline, CDR1 is SQVTM, CDR2 ANQGSEA. CDR3 region: CSVGDFSDTEAFF. The DNA for the CDR3 is TGCAGCGTGGGGGACTTTTCGGACACTGAAGCTTTCTTT.

Ten or more counts support this clonotype. The chain couples TRBV20-1 to TRBJ1-1; D is possibly TRBD1 (6 bases). V was trimmed by 5 bases and J by 1 base, leaving 11 bases between them. The germline CDR1 and CDR2 sequences are DFQATT and SNEGSKA (reference sequence). The CDR3 has 13 amino acids. CDR3 in amino acids: CSAGGGANTEAFF. CDR3 nucleotide sequence: TGCAGTGCTGGGGGGGGCGCGAACACTGAAGCTTTCTTT.

V and J are TRBV13 and TRBJ1-2; D unclear. The V and J ends lost 5 bases and 6 bases respectively, with 7 bases between them. The CDR3 has 11 amino acids. In germline, CDR1 is PRHDT, CDR2 FYEKMQ (reference sequence). Written as DNA, the CDR3 is TGTGCCAGCAGCCAAAGGAATGGCTACACCTTC. Residues: CASSQRNGYTF.

The CDR3 DNA is TGTGCCAGCAGCTCCGGACCCCACACCCAGGGGGGTTTCCCAGAGACCCAGTACTTC. Protein sequence: CASSSGPHTQGGFPETQYF. The chain couples TRBV7-2 to TRBJ2-5, with a tentative D call TRBD1 (7 bases). Trimming took 4 bases from V and 4 from J, leaving 28 bases between them. This CDR3 has 19 amino acids. Looked up from germline, CDR1 is SGHTA and CDR2 is FQGNSA.

This clonotype was detected only a few times. The rearrangement uses TRBV19 and TRBJ1-2; no definite D call. The CDR3 loop spans 14 amino acids. Germline-derived CDR1 and CDR2 are LNHDA and SQIVND (reference sequence). Deletions cut 5 bases from V and 0 bases from J, with 10 bases between. For the CDR3, the DNA is TGTGCCAGTAGTGGATTTGACACTAACTATGGCTACACCTTC. Translation: CASSGFDTNYGYTF.

This clonotype was counted a few times. A much larger clone lies a single base off, so this may be a read error. This sequence joins TRBV20-1 and TRBJ2-5; D unclear. The CDR3 extends over 10 amino acids. Germline loops: CDR1 DFQATT, CDR2 SNEGSKA (reference sequence). CDR3 DNA sequence: TGCAGTGCTGGTTTGGAGACCAAGTACTTC. Translated: CSAGLETKYF.

This clonotype was seen ten or more times. This sequence joins TRBV12-3 or TRBV12-4 and TRBJ1-1; D is undetermined. This CDR3 comprises 12 residues. Deletions cut 8 bases from V and 1 base from J, with 8 bases between. This CDR3 is CASVLGNTEAFF. CDR3 sequence (DNA): TGTGCCAGCGTGCTGGGGAACACTGAAGCTTTCTTT.

The CDR3 nucleotides are TGTGCCAGCAGTTTGAGAGGGTCTGAGACCCAGTACTTC. Translated: CASSLRGSETQYF. This rearrangement joins TRBV12-3 or TRBV12-4 to TRBJ2-5, with D perhaps TRBD2 (5 bases). Trimming stripped 3 bases from V and 5 bases from J, with 10 bases between. The CDR3 consists of 13 residues.

This clonotype has more than one count but fewer than ten. Possible read error: a much larger clone is one base away. No conserved phenylalanine or tryptophan is present at the end of the CDR3, so a read error is the likely explanation. J is TRBJ2-5 and V is TRBV27, with TRBD2 as a possible D gene (5 bases). Trimming took 6 bases from V and 5 from J, leaving 13 bases between them. The germline CDR1 and CDR2 sequences are MNHEY and SMNVEV (reference sequence). This CDR3 region has 13 residues. The CDR3 is CASRRLAGETQYL. CDR3 in DNA: TGTGCCAGCAGGCGTCTAGCTGGGGAGACCCAGTACTTA.

The CDR3 coding sequence is TGTGCCAGCAGCCAAGGGGGCGGGAGGGGTCTGTCCAATGAGCAGTTCTTC. Its translation: CASSQGGGRGLSNEQFF. V gene TRBV3-1 combines with J gene TRBJ2-1, with 9 bases that match TRBD2. The CDR3 extends over 17 amino acids. The junction had 10 bases not matched to a gene; V was cut back by 1 base and J by 6 bases. CDR1 LGHDT and CDR2 YNNKEL come from the germline V gene (reference sequence).

The chain couples TRBV11-2 to TRBJ1-4; D is unresolved. The CDR3 is made up of 13 amino acids. Trimming left V 1 base short and J 4 bases short, with 4 bases between. Looked up from germline, CDR1 is SGHAT and CDR2 is FQNNGV. The CDR3 DNA sequence: TGTGCCAGCAGCTTAGGAAGTAATGAAAAACTGTTTTTT. This sequence encodes CASSLGSNEKLFF.

This clonotype has ten or more counts. V usage is TRBV27 and J usage is TRBJ2-1; D ambiguous. The CDR3 has 13 amino acids. V dropped 4 bases and J dropped 5 bases, with 9 bases sitting between them. Germline CDR1 and CDR2: MNHEY and SMNVEV (reference sequence). The CDR3 here is CASSSYRHNEQFF. CDR3 nucleotide sequence: TGTGCCAGCAGTTCATACCGTCACAATGAGCAGTTCTTC.

In this sample, this clonotype turned up many times. The chain couples TRBV4-1 to TRBJ1-1; D gene ambiguous. V was cut by 1 base and J by 6 bases, with 21 bases left in between. The CDR3 has 17 residues. Looked up from germline, CDR1 is MGHRA and CDR2 is YSYEKL. CDR3 in amino acids: CASSQALLTPRKPEAFF. As DNA, the CDR3 is TGCGCCAGCAGCCAAGCCCTCTTGACCCCTCGGAAGCCTGAAGCTTTCTTT.

With regard to this clonotype: A single base separates this from a much larger clone, so it may be a read error. This chain uses TRBV28 with TRBJ2-7; 12 nucleotides line up with TRBD2. The CDR3 has 19 residues. Germline V gene data show CDR1 as MDHEN and CDR2 as SYDVKM. Trimming removed 3 bases from V and 6 bases from J; junction bases left unmatched: 18. The CDR3 loop is CASSLIPPGLAGRPGEQYF. The CDR3, as DNA: TGTGCCAGCAGTTTGATTCCGCCGGGACTAGCGGGCCGACCAGGCGAGCAGTACTTC.

As concerns this clonotype: An end of the junction differs from the germline gene, which may be a read error. The gene calls are TRBV6-5 and TRBJ2-7; D call uncertain. CDR3 length equals 15 residues. Germline V gene lookup returns CDR1 MNHEY and CDR2 SVGAGI. CDR3 coding DNA: TGTGCCAGCAGTTTAGAGGTTAAAGGGAACTACGAGGAGTACTTC. Its translation: CASSLEVKGNYEEYF.

This clonotype has a count of ten or more. The rearrangement uses TRBV20-1 and TRBJ2-5; no firm D call. Germline loops: CDR1 DFQATT, CDR2 SNEGSKA (reference sequence). The CDR3 totals 11 residues. The V and J ends lost 5 bases and 5 bases respectively, with 9 bases between them. CDR3: CSAQDGETQYF. The DNA of the CDR3 is TGCAGTGCTCAGGACGGGGAGACCCAGTACTTC.

A few counts support this clonotype. The V call is TRBV5-1, the J call TRBJ2-1, with D uncertain. The CDR3 has 14 residues. V gave up 0 bases and J gave up 6 bases, with 10 bases separating them. Germline CDR1 SGHRS, CDR2 YFSETQ. The CDR3 loop reads CASSLAQEANEQFF. DNA for the CDR3: TGCGCCAGCAGCTTGGCTCAAGAGGCCAATGAGCAGTTCTTC.

As regards this clonotype: This could be a read error, since a much larger clone is one nucleotide away. The chain joins TRBV27 to TRBJ2-1; 7 nucleotides agree with TRBD2. CDR1 and CDR2 (germline): MNHEY, SMNVEV (reference sequence). CDR3 size: 15 residues. V trimming: 6 bases; J trimming: 10 bases; junction bases outside the gene matches: 15. For the CDR3, the DNA is TGTGCCAGCAGCCTCCTAAGTGCGGGAGAGGGGGAGCAGTTCTTC. Translation gives CASSLLSAGEGEQFF.

Of note for this clonotype: The conserved final phenylalanine or tryptophan is absent from the CDR3, which likely points to a read error. The chain uses TRBV5-1 and TRBJ1-2, with D perhaps matching TRBD1 (5 bases). The CDR3 length is 15 residues. Deletions cut 4 bases from V and 6 bases from J, with 19 bases between. Germline values: CDR1 SGHRS, CDR2 YFSETQ. The CDR3 bases are TGCGCCAGCAGCGCGTTCCCAGGGTCCATGGATGGCTACACCTTA. Translated: CASSAFPGSMDGYTL.

The rearrangement uses TRBV20-1 and TRBJ2-1, with 14 bases fitting TRBD2. Germline lookup yields CDR1 DFQATT and CDR2 SNEGSKA (reference sequence). CDR3 length: 17 residues. Trimming took 4 bases from V and 8 from J; bases not matched to a gene: 13. The CDR3 sequence: CSATNPGTSGSMDEQFF. CDR3 nucleotides: TGCAGTGCTACAAACCCCGGGACTAGCGGGAGTATGGATGAGCAGTTCTTC.

This clonotype came up many times. The CDR3 spells CSARDLLQGGDYGYTF. CDR3 nucleotides: TGCAGTGCTAGAGACTTATTACAGGGAGGGGACTATGGCTACACCTTC. V is TRBV20-1 and J is TRBJ1-2, with D possibly TRBD1 on 6 matching bases. The V end was cut by 0 bases, the J end by 3 bases, with 17 bases between. CDR1 DFQATT and CDR2 SNEGSKA come from the germline V gene (reference sequence). The CDR3 runs 16 residues.

This clonotype was observed a few times. The chain links TRBV12-3 or TRBV12-4 to TRBJ2-1; 11 bases match TRBD2. The CDR3 is 14 amino acids. Trimming cost V 5 bases and J 5 bases; bases outside gene matches: 2. CDR3 loop: CASSLSGRDNEQFF. The CDR3, as DNA: TGTGCCAGCAGTCTTAGCGGGAGGGACAATGAGCAGTTCTTC.

This clonotype has at least ten counts. V usage is TRBV6-1 and J usage is TRBJ2-1; D could derive from TRBD1 or TRBD2 (5 bases each). Germline CDR1 reads MNHNS; CDR2 reads SASEGT. The CDR3 loop spans 15 amino acids. V lost 0 bases and J 7 bases, leaving 13 bases between the germline ends. CDR3 DNA: TGTGCCAGCAGTGAAGCCGGGACCGCATCAAATGAGCAGTTCTTC. This gives the protein CASSEAGTASNEQFF.

This clonotype was found many times. The chain joins TRBV20-1 to TRBJ2-3, with unresolved D. This CDR3 has 11 residues. Germline CDR1 DFQATT, CDR2 SNEGSKA (reference sequence). The germline V and J ends were trimmed by 5 bases and 6 bases, with 9 bases remaining between them. The CDR3 DNA reads as TGCAGTGCTGGGTACTACGATACGCAGTATTTT. Its translation is CSAGYYDTQYF.

The V gene is TRBV13, the J gene TRBJ1-3; D unresolved. Per germline, CDR1 PRHDT and CDR2 FYEKMQ (reference sequence). The CDR3 length is 13 residues. Trimming stripped 5 bases from V and 2 bases from J, with 7 bases between. This chain's CDR3 is CASSPFPGNTIYF. CDR3 nucleotides: TGTGCCAGCAGCCCTTTTCCTGGAAACACCATATATTTT.

J is TRBJ1-6 and V is TRBV12-3 or TRBV12-4, with 7 bases lining up with TRBD1. V shed 5 bases and J 10 bases; nucleotides not matched to a gene: 8. This CDR3 spans 14 amino acids. In DNA form, the CDR3 reads TGTGCCAGCAGTACCAACAGGGGAGAATCACCCCTCCACTTT. It yields the protein CASSTNRGESPLHF.

The sample holds a few counts of this clonotype. The CDR3 nucleotides read TGTGCCAGCAGTGGGTCCCTGGGACAGGGTTACAATGAGCAGTTCTTC. It yields the protein CASSGSLGQGYNEQFF. V gene TRBV2 combines with J gene TRBJ2-1, with 9 nucleotides matching TRBD1. Germline V lookup: CDR1 SNHLY, CDR2 FYNNEI. CDR3 length equals 16 residues. V gave up 4 bases and J gave up 4 bases; unmatched junction bases: 8.